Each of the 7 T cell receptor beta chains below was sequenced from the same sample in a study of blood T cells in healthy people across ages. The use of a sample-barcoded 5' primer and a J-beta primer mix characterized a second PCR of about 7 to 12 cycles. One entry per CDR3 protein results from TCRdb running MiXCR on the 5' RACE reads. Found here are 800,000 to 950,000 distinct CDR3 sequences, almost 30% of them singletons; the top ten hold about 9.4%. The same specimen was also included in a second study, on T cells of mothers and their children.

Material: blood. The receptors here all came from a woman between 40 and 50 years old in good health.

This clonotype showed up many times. The CDR3 region is CASSQPGRPYEQYF. DNA for the CDR3: TGCGCCAGCAGCCAACCTGGCAGGCCCTACGAGCAGTACTTC. This chain links TRBV4-1 with TRBJ2-7; D gene uncertain. Germline CDR1 is MGHRA and CDR2 is YSYEKL. This CDR3 spans 14 amino acids. V was pared by 2 bases and J by 2 bases, with 10 bases between.

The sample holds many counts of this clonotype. The CDR3 region has the DNA TGCAGCGTTGTTGGGGTGCGGGAAGGACCCTACGAGCAGTACTTC. Amino acids: CSVVGVREGPYEQYF. This chain links TRBV29-1 with TRBJ2-7, with a possible D match to TRBD2 (6 bases). Trimming removed 4 bases at V and 2 bases at J, with 18 bases between. The CDR3 contains 15 residues. Germline CDR1 and CDR2: SQVTM and ANQGSEA.

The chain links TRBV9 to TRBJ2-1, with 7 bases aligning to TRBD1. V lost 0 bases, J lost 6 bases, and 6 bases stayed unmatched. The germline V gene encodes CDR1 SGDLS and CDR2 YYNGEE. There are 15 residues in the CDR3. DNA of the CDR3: TGTGCCAGCAGCGTAGTATCGGGACAGCTCAATGAGCAGTTCTTC. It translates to CASSVVSGQLNEQFF.

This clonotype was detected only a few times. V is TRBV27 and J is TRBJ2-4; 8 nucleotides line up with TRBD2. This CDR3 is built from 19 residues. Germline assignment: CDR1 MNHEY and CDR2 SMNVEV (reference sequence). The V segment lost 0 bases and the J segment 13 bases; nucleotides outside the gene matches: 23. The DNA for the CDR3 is TGTGCCAGCAGTTTATCCTCCGGGGGGGCTCATATCACCTACAATGGGCAGTACTTC. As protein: CASSLSSGGAHITYNGQYF.

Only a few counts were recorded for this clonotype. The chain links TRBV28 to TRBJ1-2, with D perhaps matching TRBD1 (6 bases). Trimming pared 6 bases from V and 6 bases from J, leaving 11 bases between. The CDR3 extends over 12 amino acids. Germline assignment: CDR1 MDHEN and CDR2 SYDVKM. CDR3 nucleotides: TGTGCCAGCAGGCCGAGGACAGATGGCTACACCTTC. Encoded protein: CASRPRTDGYTF.

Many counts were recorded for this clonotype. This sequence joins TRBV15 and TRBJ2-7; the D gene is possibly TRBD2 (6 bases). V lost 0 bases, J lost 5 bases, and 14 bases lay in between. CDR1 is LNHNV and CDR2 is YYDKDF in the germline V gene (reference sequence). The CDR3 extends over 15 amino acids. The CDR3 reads CATSRDGRTGDEQYF. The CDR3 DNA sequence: TGTGCCACCAGCAGAGATGGGAGGACTGGGGACGAGCAGTACTTC.

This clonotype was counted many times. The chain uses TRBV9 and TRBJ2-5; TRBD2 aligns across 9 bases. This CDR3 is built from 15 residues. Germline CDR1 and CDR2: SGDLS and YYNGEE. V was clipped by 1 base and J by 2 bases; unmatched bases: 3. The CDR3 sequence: CASSVSSGEQETQYF. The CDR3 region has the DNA TGTGCCAGCAGCGTATCTAGCGGGGAACAAGAGACCCAGTACTTC.